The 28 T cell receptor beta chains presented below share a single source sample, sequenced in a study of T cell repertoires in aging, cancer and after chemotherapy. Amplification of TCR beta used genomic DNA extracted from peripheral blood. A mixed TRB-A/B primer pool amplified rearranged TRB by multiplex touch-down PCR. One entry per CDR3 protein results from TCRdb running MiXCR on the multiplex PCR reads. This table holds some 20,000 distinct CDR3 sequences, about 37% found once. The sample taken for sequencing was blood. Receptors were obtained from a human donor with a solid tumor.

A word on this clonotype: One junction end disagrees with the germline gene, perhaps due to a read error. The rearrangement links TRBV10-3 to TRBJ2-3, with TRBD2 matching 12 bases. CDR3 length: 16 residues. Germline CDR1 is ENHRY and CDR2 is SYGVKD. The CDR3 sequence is CAISVRLAGATDMQYF. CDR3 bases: TGTGCCATCAGTGTACGACTAGCGGGAGCAACAGATATGCAGTATTTT.

The CDR3 DNA follows: TGTGCCAGCGAGGACAGGAACAATTCACCCCTCCACTTT. Translation: CASEDRNNSPLHF. The chain links TRBV11-2 to TRBJ1-6; 7 positions agree with TRBD1. J lost 7 bases, V lost 8 bases, and 5 bases had no gene match. The germline gives CDR1 SGHAT, CDR2 FQNNGV. This CDR3 spans 13 amino acids.

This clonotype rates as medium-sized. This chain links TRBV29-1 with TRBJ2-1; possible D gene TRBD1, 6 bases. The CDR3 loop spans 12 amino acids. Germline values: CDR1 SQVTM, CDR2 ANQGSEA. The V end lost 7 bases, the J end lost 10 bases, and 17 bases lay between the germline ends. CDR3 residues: CSAVQGRREQFF. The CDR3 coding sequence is TGCAGCGCTGTACAGGGACGAAGGGAGCAGTTCTTC.

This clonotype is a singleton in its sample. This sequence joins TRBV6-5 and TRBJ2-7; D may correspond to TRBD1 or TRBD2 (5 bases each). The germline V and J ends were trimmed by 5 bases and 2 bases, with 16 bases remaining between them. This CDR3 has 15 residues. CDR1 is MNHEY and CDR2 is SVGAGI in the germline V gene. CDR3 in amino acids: CASSLAGLRAYEQYF. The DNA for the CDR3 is TGTGCCAGCAGTCTAGCAGGGCTACGGGCCTACGAGCAGTACTTC.

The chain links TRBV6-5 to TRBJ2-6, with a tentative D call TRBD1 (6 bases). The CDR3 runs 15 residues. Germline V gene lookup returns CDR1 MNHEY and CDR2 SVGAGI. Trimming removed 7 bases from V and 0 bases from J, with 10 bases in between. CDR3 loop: CASTRGGSGANVLTF. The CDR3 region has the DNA TGTGCCAGCACCAGGGGCGGCTCTGGGGCCAACGTCCTGACTTTC.

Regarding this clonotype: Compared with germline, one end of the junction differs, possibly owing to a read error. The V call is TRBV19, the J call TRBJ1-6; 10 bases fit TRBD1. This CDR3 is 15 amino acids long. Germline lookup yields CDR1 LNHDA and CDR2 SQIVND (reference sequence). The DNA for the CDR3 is TGTACCAGTAGGAGGACAGGGGGAGGGGATTCACCCCTCCACTTT. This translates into CTSRRTGGGDSPLHF.

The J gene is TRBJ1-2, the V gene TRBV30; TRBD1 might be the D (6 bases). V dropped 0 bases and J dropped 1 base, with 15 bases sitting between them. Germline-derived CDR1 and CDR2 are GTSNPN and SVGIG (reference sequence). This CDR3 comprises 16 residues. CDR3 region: CAWSVPRTGHNYGYTF. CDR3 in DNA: TGTGCCTGGAGTGTTCCCCGAACGGGACATAACTATGGCTACACCTTC.

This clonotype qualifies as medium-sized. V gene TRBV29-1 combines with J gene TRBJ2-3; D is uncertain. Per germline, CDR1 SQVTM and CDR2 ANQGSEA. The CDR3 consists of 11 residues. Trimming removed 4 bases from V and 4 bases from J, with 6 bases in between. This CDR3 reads CSVVLADTQYF. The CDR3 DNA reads TGCAGCGTTGTATTAGCAGATACGCAGTATTTT.

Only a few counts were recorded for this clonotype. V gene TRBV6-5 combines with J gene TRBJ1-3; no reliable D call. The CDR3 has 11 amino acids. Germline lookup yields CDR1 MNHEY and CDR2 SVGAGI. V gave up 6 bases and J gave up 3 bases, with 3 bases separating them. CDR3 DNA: TGTGCCAGCAGCTATGGAAACACCATATATTTT. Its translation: CASSYGNTIYF.

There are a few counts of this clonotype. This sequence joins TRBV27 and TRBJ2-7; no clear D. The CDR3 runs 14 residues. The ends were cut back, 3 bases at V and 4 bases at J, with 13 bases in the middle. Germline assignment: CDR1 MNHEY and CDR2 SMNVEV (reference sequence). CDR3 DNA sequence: TGTGCCAGCAGTTTGAAGGGATGGGTGTACGAGCAGTACTTC. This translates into CASSLKGWVYEQYF.

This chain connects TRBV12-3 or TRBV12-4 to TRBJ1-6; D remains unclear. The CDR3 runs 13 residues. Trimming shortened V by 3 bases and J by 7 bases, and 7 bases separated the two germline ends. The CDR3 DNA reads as TGTGCCAGCAGTTTGATAGAAAATTCACCCCTCCACTTT. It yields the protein CASSLIENSPLHF.

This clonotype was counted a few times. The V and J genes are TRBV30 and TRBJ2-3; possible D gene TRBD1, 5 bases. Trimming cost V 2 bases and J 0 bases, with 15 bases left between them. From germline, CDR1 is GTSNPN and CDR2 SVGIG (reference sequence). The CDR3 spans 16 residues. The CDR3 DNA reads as TGTGCCTGGAGTTCCCCCTATTGGGGCAGCACAGATACGCAGTATTTT. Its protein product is CAWSSPYWGSTDTQYF.

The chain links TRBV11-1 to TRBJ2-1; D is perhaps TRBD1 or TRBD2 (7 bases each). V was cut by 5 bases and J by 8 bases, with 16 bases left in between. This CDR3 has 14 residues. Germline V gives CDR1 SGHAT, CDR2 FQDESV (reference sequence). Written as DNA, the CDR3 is TGTGCCAGCAGCGCGGGAGCCAGGGGGGATGAGCAGTTCTTC. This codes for CASSAGARGDEQFF.

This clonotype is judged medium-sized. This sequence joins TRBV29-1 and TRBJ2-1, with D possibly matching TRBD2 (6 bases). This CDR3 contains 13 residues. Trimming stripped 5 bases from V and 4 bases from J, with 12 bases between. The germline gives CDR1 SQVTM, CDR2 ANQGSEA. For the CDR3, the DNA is TGCAGCGTTCGTAGCGGAGAATACAATGAGCAGTTCTTC. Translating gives CSVRSGEYNEQFF.

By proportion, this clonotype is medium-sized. CDR3: CASSSRPGGRETQYF. The CDR3 nucleotides are TGTGCCAGTAGTTCCAGGCCAGGGGGCCGGGAGACCCAGTACTTC. The chain combines TRBV19 with TRBJ2-5; 8 positions match TRBD1. The length of the CDR3 is 15 residues. J lost 5 bases, V lost 5 bases, and 10 bases had no gene match. Germline loops: CDR1 LNHDA, CDR2 SQIVND (reference sequence).

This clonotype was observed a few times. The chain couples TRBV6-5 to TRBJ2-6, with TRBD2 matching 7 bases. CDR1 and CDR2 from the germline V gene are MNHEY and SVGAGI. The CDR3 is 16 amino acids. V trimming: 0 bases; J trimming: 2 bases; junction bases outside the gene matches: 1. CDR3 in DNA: TGTGCCAGCAGTTACTCGAGCGGGGCTGGGGCCAACGTCCTGACTTTC. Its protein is CASSYSSGAGANVLTF.

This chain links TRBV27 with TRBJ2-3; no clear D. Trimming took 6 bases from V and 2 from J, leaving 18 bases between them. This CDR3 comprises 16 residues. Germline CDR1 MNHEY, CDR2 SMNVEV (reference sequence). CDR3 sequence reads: CASSPSVGGYTDTQYF. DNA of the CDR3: TGTGCCAGCAGCCCCTCGGTCGGTGGATACACAGATACGCAGTATTTT.

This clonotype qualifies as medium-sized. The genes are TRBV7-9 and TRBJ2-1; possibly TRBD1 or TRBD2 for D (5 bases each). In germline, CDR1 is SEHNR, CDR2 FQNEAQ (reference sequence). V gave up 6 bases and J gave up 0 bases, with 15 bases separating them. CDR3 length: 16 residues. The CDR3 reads CASSTSWGSSYNEQFF. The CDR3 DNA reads TGTGCCAGCAGTACTTCTTGGGGGAGCTCCTACAATGAGCAGTTCTTC.

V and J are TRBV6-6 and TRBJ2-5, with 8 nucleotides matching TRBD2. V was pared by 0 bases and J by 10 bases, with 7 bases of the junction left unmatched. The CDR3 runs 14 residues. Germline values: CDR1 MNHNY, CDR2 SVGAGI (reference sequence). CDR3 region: CASSYSGAGRVQYF. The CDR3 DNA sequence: TGTGCCAGCAGTTACTCCGGGGCCGGGAGGGTCCAGTACTTC.

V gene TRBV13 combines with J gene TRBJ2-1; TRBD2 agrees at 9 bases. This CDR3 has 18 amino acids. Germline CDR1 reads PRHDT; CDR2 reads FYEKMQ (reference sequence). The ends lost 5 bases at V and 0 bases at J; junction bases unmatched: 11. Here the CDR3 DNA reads TGTGCCAGCAGCCAAGCTTTTGGGACTAGCTACTCCTACAATGAGCAGTTCTTC. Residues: CASSQAFGTSYSYNEQFF.

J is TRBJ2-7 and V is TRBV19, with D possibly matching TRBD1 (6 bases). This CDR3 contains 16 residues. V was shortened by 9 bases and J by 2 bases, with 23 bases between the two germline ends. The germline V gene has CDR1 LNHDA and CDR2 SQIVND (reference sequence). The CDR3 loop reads CASSYSSRGYPYEQYF. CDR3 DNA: TGTGCCAGCAGTTACTCGTCCAGGGGTTATCCCTACGAGCAGTACTTC.

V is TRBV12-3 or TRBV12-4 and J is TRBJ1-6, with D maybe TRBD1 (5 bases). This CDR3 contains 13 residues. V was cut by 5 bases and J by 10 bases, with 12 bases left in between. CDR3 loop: CASSLQGGSPLHF. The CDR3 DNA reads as TGTGCCAGCAGTCTCCAGGGAGGATCACCCCTCCACTTT.

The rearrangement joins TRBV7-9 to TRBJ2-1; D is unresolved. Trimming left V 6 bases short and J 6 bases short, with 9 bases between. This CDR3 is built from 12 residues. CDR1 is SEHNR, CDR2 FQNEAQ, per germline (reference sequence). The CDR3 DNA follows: TGTGCCAGCAGAGGTTACTTCAATGAGCAGTTCTTC. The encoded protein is CASRGYFNEQFF.

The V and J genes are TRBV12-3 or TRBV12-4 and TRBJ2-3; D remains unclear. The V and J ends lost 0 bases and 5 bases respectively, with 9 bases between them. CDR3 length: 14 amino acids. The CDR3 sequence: CASSLALRLDTQYF. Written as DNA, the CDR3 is TGTGCCAGCAGTTTAGCGCTCAGGCTAGATACGCAGTATTTT.

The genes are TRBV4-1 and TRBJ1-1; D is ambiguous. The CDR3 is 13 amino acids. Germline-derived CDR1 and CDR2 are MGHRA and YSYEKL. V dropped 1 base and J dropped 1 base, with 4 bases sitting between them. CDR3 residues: CASSQGRNTEAFF. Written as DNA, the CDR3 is TGCGCCAGCAGCCAAGGACGGAACACTGAAGCTTTCTTT.

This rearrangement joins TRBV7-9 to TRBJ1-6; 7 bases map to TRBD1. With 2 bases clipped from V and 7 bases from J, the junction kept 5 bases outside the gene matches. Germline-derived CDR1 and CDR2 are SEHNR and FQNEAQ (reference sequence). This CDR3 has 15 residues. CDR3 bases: TGTGCCAGCAGCTTAAGGGGGACAGAGAATTCACCCCTCCACTTT. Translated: CASSLRGTENSPLHF.

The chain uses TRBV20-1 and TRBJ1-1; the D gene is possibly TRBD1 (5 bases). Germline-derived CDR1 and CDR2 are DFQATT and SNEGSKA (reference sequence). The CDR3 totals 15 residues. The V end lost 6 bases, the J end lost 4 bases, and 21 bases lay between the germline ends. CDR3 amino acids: CSAPRAPRAGTEAFF. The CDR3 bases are TGCAGTGCCCCTAGGGCCCCCAGGGCGGGCACTGAAGCTTTCTTT.

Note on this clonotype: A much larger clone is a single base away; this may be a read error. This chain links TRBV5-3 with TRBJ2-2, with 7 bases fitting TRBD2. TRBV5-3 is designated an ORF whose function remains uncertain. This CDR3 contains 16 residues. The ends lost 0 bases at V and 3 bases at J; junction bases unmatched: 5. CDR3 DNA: TGTGCCAGAAGCTTGGCGGGGGGAGTCGACACCGGGGAGCTGTTTTTT. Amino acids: CARSLAGGVDTGELFF.